This TCR beta chain came from a study of response to subunit inactivated influenza vaccine. General observations from the study: It was the authors' suggestion that each seasonal influenza vaccination recruits few new T cells.

This clonotype showed up just a few times. Antigen: not known. The CDR3 loop spans 12 amino acids. Trimming cost V 6 bases and J 7 bases, with 12 bases left between them. TCRdb used MiXCR to reprocess the RT-PCR reads, holding one entry per CDR3 protein. Seen here are 700,000 to 800,000 distinct CDR3 sequences, about 18% observed once, and the top ten hold about a tenth. Sequenced here: PBMCs from blood, sampled less than 6 days after vaccination. This receptor was taken from a man aged 45-65 years who received an inactivated influenza vaccine. The V gene is TRBV12-3 or TRBV12-4, the J gene TRBJ2-5; D gene unclear. The CDR3 sequence: CASSRYRRTQYF. The CDR3 DNA sequence: TGTGCCAGCAGCCGGTATAGGCGGACCCAGTACTTC.